This paragraph covers one T cell receptor (beta chain) sequence. V was clipped by 7 bases and J by 3 bases, with 13 bases between them. Germline CDR1 SQVTM, CDR2 ANQGSEA. CDR3 length equals 13 residues. This sample is part of a study of immune evolution from preneoplasia to lung adenocarcinoma. TCRdb's copy holds only in-frame clones and misses some; the assay was immunoSEQ multiplex PCR. The table has roughly 35,000 clones, around 74% seen once. The TCR originated in a person between 55 and 69 years old with lung adenocarcinoma. The source material was FFPE invasive lung adenocarcinoma tissue. The rearrangement uses TRBV29-1 and TRBJ2-1; D remains ambiguous. The CDR3 region is CSAWTASYNEQFF. The CDR3 nucleotides read TGCAGCGCGTGGACGGCCAGCTACAATGAGCAGTTCTTC.